These 22 T cell receptor beta chains share one sample of origin, sequenced in a study of T cell changes during pregnancy in multiple sclerosis. Using immunoSEQ multiplex PCR, the repertoire was profiled, and TCRdb retains in-frame clones only, with some absent. This table holds tens of thousands of clones, about 91% found once. The specimen comprised CD4+ T cells from peripheral blood mononuclear cells, sampled in the third trimester of pregnancy. The source of these receptors is a female donor in good health, enrolled as a control in a pregnancy study.

This clone was detected only once. V gene TRBV5-1 combines with J gene TRBJ1-2; D not certain. The CDR3 covers 15 residues. Germline lookup yields CDR1 SGHRS and CDR2 YFSETQ. The V end lost 0 bases, the J end lost 6 bases, and 15 bases lay between the germline ends. The chain's CDR3 is CASSLVAAGRDGYTF. In DNA form, the CDR3 reads TGCGCCAGCAGCTTGGTGGCCGCGGGGAGGGATGGCTACACCTTC.

The chain links TRBV6-5 to TRBJ1-6; no clear D gene. V lost 2 bases and J lost 10, with 9 bases in between. Per germline, CDR1 MNHEY and CDR2 SVGAGI. The CDR3 covers 13 residues. This chain's CDR3 is CASSYDAQSPLHF. CDR3 sequence (DNA): TGTGCCAGCAGTTACGATGCGCAATCACCCCTCCACTTT.

This clone has a single count. The chain employs TRBV11-2 and TRBJ1-2; D is unresolved. Germline CDR1 SGHAT, CDR2 FQNNGV. CDR3 size: 12 residues. The V and J ends lost 3 bases and 4 bases respectively, with 6 bases between them. CDR3 residues: CASSFSSYGYTF. CDR3 DNA: TGTGCCAGCAGCTTTAGCTCCTATGGCTACACCTTC.

This chain joins TRBV5-1 and TRBJ1-6; D might be TRBD1 (5 bases). Looked up from germline, CDR1 is SGHRS and CDR2 is YFSETQ. The CDR3 has 17 residues. V lost 0 bases and J 6 bases, leaving 16 bases between the germline ends. The DNA of the CDR3 is TGCGCCAGCAGCTTGGGGGGCGAAATGGGGTTTAATTCACCCCTCCACTTT. Translating it yields CASSLGGEMGFNSPLHF.

The rearrangement links TRBV5-1 to TRBJ2-2; 8 nucleotides align to TRBD1. Trimming removed 2 bases from V and 7 bases from J; junction bases left unmatched: 7. There are 15 residues in the CDR3. In germline, CDR1 is SGHRS, CDR2 YFSETQ. In nucleotides, the CDR3 is TGCGCCAGCAGCTTAGGACAGGGTTCGGGCGGGGAGCTGTTTTTT. As protein: CASSLGQGSGGELFF.

This clone has just one count. V usage is TRBV5-4 and J usage is TRBJ2-7; 10 bases are shared with TRBD1. Trimming at V came to 2 bases and at J to 5 bases, leaving 7 bases not matched to a gene. Germline CDR1 reads SGHNT; CDR2 reads YYREEE (reference sequence). There are 15 residues in the CDR3. For the CDR3, the DNA is TGTGCCAGCAGCTTCTACACCGGGACAGGGGACGAGCAGTACTTC. Protein: CASSFYTGTGDEQYF.

The chain joins TRBV5-8 to TRBJ2-5; unclear D gene. With 5 bases removed from V and 5 bases from J, the gap between germline ends came to 10 bases. The germline V gene encodes CDR1 SGHTS and CDR2 YDEGEE. CDR3 size: 12 residues. The CDR3 region is CASSLGSETQYF. The CDR3 DNA reads TGTGCCAGCAGTCTCGGGTCGGAGACCCAGTACTTC.

The rearrangement links TRBV4-3 to TRBJ1-2, with 10 bases lining up with TRBD1. V was clipped by 0 bases and J by 8 bases; unmatched bases: 15. This CDR3 is built from 18 residues. Germline CDR1 and CDR2: LGHNA and YSLEER. The CDR3 here is CASSQDRGPGQGIWGYTF. CDR3 bases: TGCGCCAGCAGCCAAGATAGGGGACCGGGACAGGGGATATGGGGCTACACCTTC.

J is TRBJ2-3 and V is TRBV5-1, with a weak D call TRBD2 (6 bases). Trimming left V 4 bases short and J 3 bases short, with 15 bases between. CDR3 length equals 15 residues. Germline V gene lookup returns CDR1 SGHRS and CDR2 YFSETQ. CDR3 sequence: CASSPLGGGTDTQYF. CDR3 nucleotides: TGCGCCAGCAGCCCATTGGGGGGTGGGACAGATACGCAGTATTTT.

This rearrangement joins TRBV27 to TRBJ2-7; TRBD1 aligns across 9 bases. The CDR3 totals 14 residues. Germline CDR1 reads MNHEY; CDR2 reads SMNVEV (reference sequence). V shed 5 bases and J 7 bases; nucleotides not matched to a gene: 9. The CDR3 DNA is TGTGCCAGCAGTCTGGGGACAGGGATAAGGGAGCAGTACTTC. Translation gives CASSLGTGIREQYF.

The rearrangement joins TRBV9 to TRBJ1-2, with a weak D call TRBD1 (5 bases). Trimming left V 4 bases short and J 8 bases short, with 15 bases between. The CDR3 totals 13 residues. Germline-derived CDR1 and CDR2 are SGDLS and YYNGEE. CDR3 sequence: CASSPRGTWGYTF. The CDR3 DNA reads as TGTGCCAGCAGCCCGCGCGGGACGTGGGGCTACACCTTC.

V is TRBV6-5 and J is TRBJ1-3, with D tentatively TRBD1 (5 bases). From germline, CDR1 is MNHEY and CDR2 SVGAGI. The length of the CDR3 is 15 residues. V was pared by 8 bases and J by 4 bases, with 18 bases between. CDR3 bases: TGTGCCAGCGGTCGAGACAGTCGGACCGGAAACACCATATATTTT. It translates to CASGRDSRTGNTIYF.

The chain couples TRBV6-5 to TRBJ1-1, with D perhaps matching TRBD1 (6 bases). Germline V CDR1 and CDR2: MNHEY, SVGAGI. V gave up 6 bases and J gave up 3 bases, with 11 bases separating them. This CDR3 spans 13 amino acids. The CDR3 DNA reads as TGTGCCAGCAGCCGTTACAGGGACACTGAAGCTTTCTTT. Translating it yields CASSRYRDTEAFF.

The gene calls are TRBV7-3 and TRBJ2-3; TRBD2 matches 9 bases. The germline V gene encodes CDR1 SGHTA and CDR2 FQGTGA. V shed 5 bases, J shed 3 bases, and the junction held 6 bases outside the gene matches. This CDR3 contains 15 residues. The CDR3 DNA reads as TGTGCCAGCAGCCCCGGACTAGCGCGGACAGATACGCAGTATTTT. Translation gives CASSPGLARTDTQYF.

This clone appeared a single time. The CDR3 DNA reads TGTGCCAGCAGCTTGAACAGGGGTCTCGACACTGAAGCTTTCTTT. As protein: CASSLNRGLDTEAFF. V gene TRBV5-4 combines with J gene TRBJ1-1; TRBD1 agrees at 7 bases. CDR3 size: 15 residues. Germline V gene sequence: CDR1 SGHNT, CDR2 YYREEE (reference sequence). V trimming: 1 base; J trimming: 3 bases; junction bases outside the gene matches: 6.

The chain combines TRBV7-2 with TRBJ2-6; 7 nucleotides align to TRBD1. Germline-derived CDR1 and CDR2 are SGHTA and FQGNSA. The CDR3 has 18 residues. The ends lost 2 bases at V and 0 bases at J; junction bases unmatched: 7. The CDR3: CASSLSGGQPSGANVLTF. CDR3 sequence (DNA): TGTGCCAGCAGCTTAAGTGGGGGACAGCCCTCTGGGGCCAACGTCCTGACTTTC.

The chain joins TRBV6-6 to TRBJ1-6; no clear D gene. CDR3 length: 16 amino acids. The germline CDR1 and CDR2 sequences are MNHNY and SVGAGI (reference sequence). Trimming took off 0 bases at V and 5 bases at J, with 11 bases between the two ends. The CDR3 sequence: CASSYSLTKDNSPLHF. CDR3 in DNA: TGTGCCAGCAGTTACTCGTTGACTAAGGATAATTCACCCCTCCACTTT.

This chain joins TRBV6-5 and TRBJ2-1; the match to TRBD2 covers 10 bases. In germline, CDR1 is MNHEY, CDR2 SVGAGI. Trimming at V came to 0 bases and at J to 7 bases, leaving 6 bases not matched to a gene. This CDR3 region has 16 residues. The DNA of the CDR3 is TGTGCCAGCAGTTACTCTCTAGCGGGGGAAGGAAATGAGCAGTTCTTC. The encoded protein is CASSYSLAGEGNEQFF.

In DNA form, the CDR3 reads TGTGCCAGTACCCGCAGCGGGGGGTTTACAGATACGCAGTATTTT. Protein: CASTRSGGFTDTQYF. The genes are TRBV19 and TRBJ2-3; TRBD2 aligns across 9 bases. With 7 bases clipped from V and 3 bases from J, the junction kept 8 bases outside the gene matches. Per the germline V gene, CDR1 is LNHDA and CDR2 is SQIVND (reference sequence). This CDR3 has 15 amino acids.

This clone was seen a single time. The chain employs TRBV7-7 and TRBJ2-5; tentatively, D is TRBD1 (7 bases). The germline V gene encodes CDR1 SSHAT and CDR2 FNYEAQ (reference sequence). This CDR3 spans 14 amino acids. Trimming pared 5 bases from V and 5 bases from J, leaving 15 bases between. The CDR3, as DNA: TGTGCCAGCAGCCGTGGAGGGGGCAAGGAGACCCAGTACTTC. As protein: CASSRGGGKETQYF.

The V call is TRBV4-2, the J call TRBJ1-4, with 8 bases aligning to TRBD1. This CDR3 comprises 16 residues. After removal of 4 bases from V and 6 bases from J, the junction contained 10 bases not matched to a gene. CDR1 and CDR2 (germline): LGHNA, YNFKEQ. The CDR3 here is CASSPSGQGADEKLFF. The CDR3 DNA is TGTGCCAGCAGCCCTTCCGGACAGGGTGCCGATGAAAAACTGTTTTTT.

V and J are TRBV25-1 and TRBJ2-3, with D possibly being TRBD2 (5 bases). The CDR3 contains 15 residues. CDR1 is MGHDK, CDR2 SYGVNS, per germline. With 8 bases removed from V and 3 bases from J, the gap between germline ends came to 18 bases. This CDR3 reads CASSPRRSGTDTQYF. In DNA, the CDR3 is TGTGCCAGCTCCCCTCGGCGATCGGGGACAGATACGCAGTATTTT.